The 11 T cell receptor beta chains below all came from one sample that was sequenced in a study of cytomegalovirus exposure and HLA in healthy donors. Researchers ran the PCR with 60 Vbeta and 13 Jbeta primers. The repertoire was sequenced with immunoSEQ multiplex PCR; TCRdb's copy has only in-frame clones and lacks some. The sample consists of approximately 170,000 clones, around 70% of them appearing once. The sample consisted of PBMCs. These TCRs come from a young man in good health and CMV-seropositive.

The chain recombines TRBV9 with TRBJ2-5; weak D call: TRBD2 (6 bases). The CDR3 is made up of 15 amino acids. Germline loops: CDR1 SGDLS, CDR2 YYNGEE. V shed 3 bases and J shed 0 bases, with 12 bases lying between them. The CDR3 reads CASSALGGYQETQYF. DNA of the CDR3: TGTGCCAGCAGCGCCCTAGGAGGGTACCAAGAGACCCAGTACTTC.

CDR3 residues: CSVGSGSTTDTQYF. The CDR3 nucleotides are TGCAGCGTTGGAAGCGGTTCCACAACAGATACGCAGTATTTT. The chain recombines TRBV29-1 with TRBJ2-3; possible D gene TRBD2, 5 bases. With 4 bases removed from V and 3 bases from J, the gap between germline ends came to 14 bases. Germline CDR1 reads SQVTM; CDR2 reads ANQGSEA. The CDR3 consists of 14 residues.

The chain couples TRBV6-1 to TRBJ1-6, with 7 bases fitting TRBD1. V was clipped by 6 bases and J by 5 bases; unmatched bases: 4. Germline lookup yields CDR1 MNHNS and CDR2 SASEGT. This CDR3 region has 14 residues. DNA of the CDR3: TGTGCCAGCAGCTCGGGACAGAATAATTCACCCCTCCACTTT. Amino acid sequence: CASSSGQNNSPLHF.

V and J are TRBV30 and TRBJ2-4, with TRBD2 matching over 10 bases. The germline V gene has CDR1 GTSNPN and CDR2 SVGIG (reference sequence). V shed 3 bases and J 6 bases; nucleotides not matched to a gene: 2. The CDR3 is 13 amino acids. The CDR3: CAWRIAGGNIQYF. The DNA for the CDR3 is TGTGCCTGGAGAATAGCGGGAGGAAACATTCAGTACTTC.

The chain carries TRBV25-1 and TRBJ2-3; 7 bases match TRBD1. Unmatched junction bases numbered 6, after V lost 5 bases and J lost 1 base. The length of the CDR3 is 15 residues. Germline values: CDR1 MGHDK, CDR2 SYGVNS. CDR3 coding DNA: TGTGCCAGCAGTACTCGACAGGGAGGCACAGATACGCAGTATTTT. It is translated as CASSTRQGGTDTQYF. The full variable domain, in which reference TRBV25-1 and TRBJ2-3 provide the parts outside the CDR3, is EADIYQTPRYLVIGTGKKITLECSQTMGHDKMYWYQQDPGMELHLIHYSYGVNSTEKGDLSSESTVSRIRTEHFPLTLESARPSHTSQYLCASSTRQGGTDTQYFGPGTRLTVL.

The chain joins TRBV29-1 to TRBJ1-1, with 8 bases lining up with TRBD1. V was clipped by 7 bases and J by 0 bases; unmatched bases: 4. Germline V gives CDR1 SQVTM, CDR2 ANQGSEA. The CDR3 runs to 13 residues. CDR3 protein: CSGQGALNTEAFF. The DNA of the CDR3 is TGCAGCGGCCAGGGGGCCCTGAACACTGAAGCTTTCTTT.

The V gene is TRBV9, the J gene TRBJ2-5; 10 bases match TRBD2. Trimming removed 3 bases from V and 5 bases from J; junction bases left unmatched: 7. Germline values: CDR1 SGDLS, CDR2 YYNGEE. This CDR3 has 15 residues. Here the CDR3 reads CASSGSGGAAETQYF. The DNA for the CDR3 is TGTGCCAGCAGCGGAAGCGGGGGGGCCGCGGAGACCCAGTACTTC.

The rearrangement joins TRBV11-2 to TRBJ2-4; D is unresolved. This CDR3 is built from 14 residues. Trimming took off 1 base at V and 3 bases at J, with 7 bases between the two ends. Germline CDR1 and CDR2: SGHAT and FQNNGV. The CDR3 DNA is TGTGCCAGCAGCTTAGTGGGCAGCAAAAACATTCAGTACTTC. Translation: CASSLVGSKNIQYF.

About this clone itself: At one end, the junction sequence differs from germline, possibly due to a read error. The chain links TRBV7-7 to TRBJ1-1, with TRBD1 as a possible D gene (6 bases). Per germline, CDR1 SSHAT and CDR2 FNYEAQ (reference sequence). The CDR3 is 13 amino acids. CDR3 nucleotide sequence: TGTGCTAGCAGCTTGGCCAGGGACACTGAAGATTTCTTT. Amino acid sequence: CASSLARDTEDFF.

The chain links TRBV5-8 to TRBJ2-1; TRBD1 is a possible D gene (5 bases). The V and J ends lost 1 base and 3 bases respectively, with 14 bases between them. The CDR3 sequence is 16 residues long. Germline lookup yields CDR1 SGHTS and CDR2 YDEGEE. The CDR3 spells CASSLIWGRGYNEQFF. The CDR3 nucleotides read TGTGCCAGCAGCTTGATTTGGGGTAGGGGCTACAATGAGCAGTTCTTC.

This chain links TRBV4-1 with TRBJ1-5, with a weak D call TRBD1 (6 bases). Per germline, CDR1 MGHRA and CDR2 YSYEKL. The germline V and J ends were trimmed by 0 bases and 4 bases, with 10 bases remaining between them. The CDR3 contains 15 residues. CDR3 DNA sequence: TGCGCCAGCAGCCAAGATGCAGGGGTTAATCAGCCCCAGCATTTT. It translates to CASSQDAGVNQPQHF.